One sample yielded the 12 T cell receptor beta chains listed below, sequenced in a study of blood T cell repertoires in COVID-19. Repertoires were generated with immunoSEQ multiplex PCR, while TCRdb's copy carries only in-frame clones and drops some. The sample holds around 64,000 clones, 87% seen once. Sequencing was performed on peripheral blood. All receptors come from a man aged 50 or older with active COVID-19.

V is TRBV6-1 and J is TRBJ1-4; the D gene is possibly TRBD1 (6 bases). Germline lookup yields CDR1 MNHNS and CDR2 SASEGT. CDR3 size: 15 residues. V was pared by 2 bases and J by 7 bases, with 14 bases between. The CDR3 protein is CASSETRGIAEKLFF. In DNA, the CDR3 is TGTGCCAGCAGTGAAACGAGGGGGATTGCTGAAAAACTGTTTTTT.

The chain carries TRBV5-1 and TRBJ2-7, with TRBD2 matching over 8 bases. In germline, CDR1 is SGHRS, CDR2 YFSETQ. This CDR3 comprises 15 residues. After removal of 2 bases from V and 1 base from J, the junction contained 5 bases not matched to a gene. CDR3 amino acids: CASSLQGGRSYEQYF. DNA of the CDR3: TGCGCCAGCAGCTTACAAGGCGGGAGGTCCTACGAGCAGTACTTC.

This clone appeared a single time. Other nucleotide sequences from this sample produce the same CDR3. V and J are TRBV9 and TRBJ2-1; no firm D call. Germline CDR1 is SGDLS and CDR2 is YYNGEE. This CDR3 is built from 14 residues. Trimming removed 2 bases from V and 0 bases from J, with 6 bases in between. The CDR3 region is CASSVGSSYNEQFF. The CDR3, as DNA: TGTGCCAGCAGCGTCGGGTCCTCCTACAATGAGCAGTTCTTC.

The CDR3 region is CASSAGTVYEQYF. In DNA, the CDR3 is TGTGCCAGTAGTGCCGGGACAGTCTACGAGCAGTACTTC. The chain is built from TRBV19 and TRBJ2-7; 7 bases match TRBD1. CDR3 length equals 13 residues. CDR1 and CDR2 from the germline V gene are LNHDA and SQIVND (reference sequence). V lost 5 bases, J lost 3 bases, and 4 bases stayed unmatched.

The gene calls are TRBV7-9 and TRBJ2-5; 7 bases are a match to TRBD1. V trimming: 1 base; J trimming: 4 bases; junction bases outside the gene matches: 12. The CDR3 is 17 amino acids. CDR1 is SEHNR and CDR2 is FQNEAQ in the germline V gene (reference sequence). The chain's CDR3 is CASSLVGRGWVRETQYF. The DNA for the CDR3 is TGTGCCAGCAGCTTAGTAGGCAGGGGGTGGGTCCGAGAGACCCAGTACTTC.

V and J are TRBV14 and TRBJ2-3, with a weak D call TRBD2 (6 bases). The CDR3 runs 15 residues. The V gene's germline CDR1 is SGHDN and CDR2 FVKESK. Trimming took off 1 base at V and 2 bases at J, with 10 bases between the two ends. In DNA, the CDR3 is TGTGCCAGCAGCCAAGGGGCTAGCGCCACAGATACGCAGTATTTT. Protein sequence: CASSQGASATDTQYF.

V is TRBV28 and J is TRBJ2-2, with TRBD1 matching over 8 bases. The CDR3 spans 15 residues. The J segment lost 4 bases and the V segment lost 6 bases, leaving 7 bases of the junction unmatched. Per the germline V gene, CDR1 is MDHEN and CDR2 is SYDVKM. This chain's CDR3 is CASSLGTGRTGELFF. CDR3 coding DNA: TGTGCCAGCAGCCTCGGGACAGGACGCACCGGGGAGCTGTTTTTT.

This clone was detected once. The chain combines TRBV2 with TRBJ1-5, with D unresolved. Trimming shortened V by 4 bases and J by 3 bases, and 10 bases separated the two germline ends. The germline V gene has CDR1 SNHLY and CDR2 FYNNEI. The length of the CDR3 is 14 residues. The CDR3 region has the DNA TGTGCCAGCAGTGTCTTCACAGTCAATCAGCCCCAGCATTTT. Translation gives CASSVFTVNQPQHF.

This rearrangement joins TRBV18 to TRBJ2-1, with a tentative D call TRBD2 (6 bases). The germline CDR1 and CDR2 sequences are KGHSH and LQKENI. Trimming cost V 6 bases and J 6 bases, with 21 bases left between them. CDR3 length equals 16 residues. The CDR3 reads CASSPLESGLSNEQFF. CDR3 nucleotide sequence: TGTGCCAGCTCGCCCCTGGAAAGCGGGTTATCCAATGAGCAGTTCTTC. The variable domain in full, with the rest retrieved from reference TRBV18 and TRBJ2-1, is NAGVMQNPRHLVRRRGQEARLRCSPMKGHSHVYWYRQLPEEGLKFMVYLQKENIIDESGMPKERFSAEFPKEGPSILRIQQVVRGDSAAYFCASSPLESGLSNEQFFGPGTRLTVL.

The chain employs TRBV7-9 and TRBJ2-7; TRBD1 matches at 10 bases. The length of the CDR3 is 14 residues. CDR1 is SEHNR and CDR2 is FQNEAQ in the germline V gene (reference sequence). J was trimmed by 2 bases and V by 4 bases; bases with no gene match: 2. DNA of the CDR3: TGTGCCAGCAGCTCCGGGACAGGGGCCTACGAGCAGTACTTC. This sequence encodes CASSSGTGAYEQYF. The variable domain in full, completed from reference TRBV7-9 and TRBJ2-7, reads DTGVSQNPRHKITKRGQNVTFRCDPISEHNRLYWYRQTLGQGPEFLTYFQNEAQLEKSRLLSDRFSAERPKGSFSTLEIQRTEQGDSAMYLCASSSGTGAYEQYFGPGTRLTVT.

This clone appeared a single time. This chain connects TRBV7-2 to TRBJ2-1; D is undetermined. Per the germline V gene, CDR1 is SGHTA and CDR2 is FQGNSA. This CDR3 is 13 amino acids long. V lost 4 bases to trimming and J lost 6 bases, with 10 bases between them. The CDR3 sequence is CASSSRPPNEQFF. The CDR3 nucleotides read TGTGCCAGCAGCTCCCGTCCCCCCAATGAGCAGTTCTTC.

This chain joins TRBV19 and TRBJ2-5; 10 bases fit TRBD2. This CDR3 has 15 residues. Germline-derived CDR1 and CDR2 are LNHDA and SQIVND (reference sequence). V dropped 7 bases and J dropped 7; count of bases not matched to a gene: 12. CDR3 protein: CASMDWTSGPGTQYF. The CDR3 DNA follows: TGTGCCAGTATGGACTGGACTAGCGGTCCGGGGACCCAGTACTTC.